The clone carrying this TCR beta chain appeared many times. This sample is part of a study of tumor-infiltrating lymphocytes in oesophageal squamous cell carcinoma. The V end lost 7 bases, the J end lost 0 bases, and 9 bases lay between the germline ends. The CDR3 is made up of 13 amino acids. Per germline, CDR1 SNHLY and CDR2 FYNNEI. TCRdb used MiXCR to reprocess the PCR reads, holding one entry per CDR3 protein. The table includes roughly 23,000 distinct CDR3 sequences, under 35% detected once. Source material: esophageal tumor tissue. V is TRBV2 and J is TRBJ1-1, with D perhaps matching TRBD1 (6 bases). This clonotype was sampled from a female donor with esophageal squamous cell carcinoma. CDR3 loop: CASTRDMNTEAFF. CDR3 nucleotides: TGTGCCAGCACTCGGGACATGAACACTGAAGCTTTCTTT.